The 26 T cell receptor beta chains listed next were all sequenced from one sample in a study of blood T cells in healthy people across ages (dated by TCRdb to between 2015 and 2017). The library was prepared using 5' RACE. Instrument on record: Illumina HiSeq 2500. The second PCR ran for roughly 7 to 11 cycles and used a J-beta primer mix along with a sample-barcoded 5' primer. TCRdb trimmed the raw reads at Q25, called clones with MiXCR and kept productive beta chains. Duplicate CDR3 protein sequences are folded into a single record with the most common DNA and genes. For this sample there are some 920,000 distinct CDR3 sequences; roughly 50% appear just once. The top ten hold about 20% of the sample. The sample taken for sequencing was blood. These receptor sequences come from a woman aged 60 to 75 in good health.

The rearrangement uses TRBV7-2 and TRBJ2-4; TRBD1 aligns across 8 bases. The DNA end is more similar to TRBJ2-7, so the J call may be wrong. Germline assignment: CDR1 SGHTA and CDR2 FQGNSA. The CDR3 is 16 residues long. The CDR3 reads CASSFEARQGFYEQYF. The DNA for the CDR3 is TGTGCCAGCAGCTTCGAGGCCCGACAGGGGTTCTACGAGCAGTACTTC.

The chain has TRBV7-9 and TRBJ1-2; 8 nucleotides agree with TRBD1. Trimming removed 5 bases from V and 8 bases from J; junction bases left unmatched: 16. The CDR3 consists of 16 residues. CDR1 and CDR2 from the germline V gene are SEHNR and FQNEAQ (reference sequence). The CDR3 sequence: CASSPIPGTGPTGYTF. The CDR3 region has the DNA TGTGCCAGCAGCCCTATCCCCGGGACAGGCCCCACCGGCTACACCTTC.

Many counts were recorded for this clonotype. The chain employs TRBV28 and TRBJ1-1; no clear D. Trimming took off 11 bases at V and 6 bases at J, with 19 bases between the two ends. Germline CDR1 MDHEN, CDR2 SYDVKM. CDR3 length: 13 residues. CDR3 residues: CASIPGPYAEAFF. CDR3 nucleotides: TGTGCCTCCATCCCGGGCCCCTACGCTGAAGCTTTCTTT. Drawing the rest from reference TRBV28 and TRBJ1-1, the complete variable domain is DVKVTQSSRYLVKRTGEKVFLECVQDMDHENMFWYRQDPGLGLRLIYFSYDVKMKEKGDIPEGYSVSREKKERFSLILESASTNQTSMYLCASIPGPYAEAFFGQGTRLTVV.

This clonotype was counted a few times. The chain couples TRBV20-1 to TRBJ1-2; a possible D gene is TRBD1 (5 bases). The CDR3 loop spans 11 amino acids. CDR1 is DFQATT, CDR2 SNEGSKA, per germline (reference sequence). The V gene lost 8 bases and the J gene lost 9 bases, with 16 bases spanning the gap. The chain's CDR3 is CSRDAGLSYTF. CDR3 sequence (DNA): TGCAGTCGAGACGCAGGGTTAAGCTACACCTTC.

This clonotype was seen more than once but under ten times. The rearrangement uses TRBV4-2 and TRBJ2-7; possible D gene TRBD2, 6 bases. The CDR3 sequence is 16 residues long. The germline V gene encodes CDR1 LGHNA and CDR2 YNFKEQ. V lost 3 bases to trimming and J lost 4 bases, with 19 bases between them. In DNA, the CDR3 is TGTGCCAGCAGCCAGACCGGGAGAAGGTTGGGGTACGAGCAGTACTTC. Encoded protein: CASSQTGRRLGYEQYF.

V is TRBV21-1 and J is TRBJ2-3; the table calls TRBD1, which could not be checked here. TRBV21-1 is recorded as a pseudogene. This CDR3 is 15 amino acids long. As DNA, the CDR3 is TGTGCCAGCAGCGCCCGGGACAGGGAACCAGATACGCAGTATTTT. Its translation: CASSARDREPDTQYF.

This sequence joins TRBV4-2 and TRBJ2-7; D could derive from TRBD1 or TRBD2 (5 bases each). The last part of the DNA fits TRBJ2-1 better; the J call may be wrong. Germline CDR1 and CDR2: LGHNA and YNFKEQ. This CDR3 contains 13 residues. CDR3 residues: CATGDVLSNEQFF. Written as DNA, the CDR3 is TGTGCCACCGGGGACGTTTTGTCCAATGAGCAGTTCTTC.

This chain connects TRBV29-1 to TRBJ2-1, with TRBD2 matching 13 bases. The CDR3 spans 15 residues. Trimming took 3 bases from V and 3 from J; bases not matched to a gene: 2. Germline values: CDR1 SQVTM, CDR2 ANQGSEA. The CDR3 nucleotides are TGCAGCGTTGAGGGACTAGCGGGAAACTACAATGAGCAGTTCTTC. Encoded protein: CSVEGLAGNYNEQFF.

The chain links TRBV9 to TRBJ2-5; TRBD2 might be the D (5 bases). Germline V CDR1 and CDR2: SGDLS, YYNGEE. V was cut by 0 bases and J by 5 bases, with 11 bases left in between. The CDR3 extends over 14 amino acids. The CDR3 nucleotides are TGTGCCAGCAGCGTAGATGAGGGCCGGGAGACCCAGTACTTC. The encoded protein is CASSVDEGRETQYF.

The chain links TRBV29-1 to TRBJ2-7, with D perhaps matching TRBD2 (7 bases). Germline CDR1 is SQVTM and CDR2 is ANQGSEA. V gave up 5 bases and J gave up 0 bases, with 14 bases separating them. This CDR3 is built from 14 residues. The CDR3 spells CSVTGLGGSYEQYF. The CDR3 DNA follows: TGCAGCGTTACCGGACTAGGGGGCTCCTACGAGCAGTACTTC.

This chain links TRBV24-1 with TRBJ2-4; TRBD2 might be the D (6 bases). Trimming pared 12 bases from V and 1 base from J, leaving 15 bases between. The CDR3 is 14 residues long. Germline loops: CDR1 KGHDR, CDR2 SFDVKD. CDR3 coding DNA: TGTGCCCCCCTCGGAGGGCTGGCCAAAAACATTCAGTACTTC. Amino acids: CAPLGGLAKNIQYF.

This sequence joins TRBV4-1 and TRBJ2-1; possible D gene TRBD2, 5 bases. CDR3 length: 14 residues. Per the germline V gene, CDR1 is MGHRA and CDR2 is YSYEKL. V was pared by 0 bases and J by 7 bases, with 10 bases between. The CDR3 loop is CASSQEMRVNEQFF. The CDR3, as DNA: TGCGCCAGCAGCCAAGAAATGAGGGTAAATGAGCAGTTCTTC.

This chain joins TRBV27 and TRBJ2-7; tentative D call: TRBD2 (5 bases). The CDR3 runs 15 residues. Germline loops: CDR1 MNHEY, CDR2 SMNVEV (reference sequence). Between the trimmed V and J ends, which lost 5 bases and 4 bases, there was a span of 18 bases. CDR3 sequence (DNA): TGTGCCAGCAGTACCTTGCCCGGACTCATATACGAGCAGTACTTC. As protein: CASSTLPGLIYEQYF.

The chain carries TRBV15 and TRBJ1-4, with no clear D. CDR1 LNHNV and CDR2 YYDKDF come from the germline V gene (reference sequence). V lost 0 bases, J lost 5 bases, and 10 bases lay in between. The CDR3 totals 15 residues. In nucleotides, the CDR3 is TGTGCCACCAGCAGAGATGACTTGGAGAATGAAAAACTGTTTTTT. Translation gives CATSRDDLENEKLFF.

The rearrangement links TRBV2 to TRBJ2-4; a weak D match, TRBD2 (6 bases). Germline CDR1 and CDR2: SNHLY and FYNNEI. Trimming removed 8 bases from V and 9 bases from J, with 20 bases in between. This CDR3 region has 14 residues. Here the CDR3 reads CASRRPGTVGIQYF. Written as DNA, the CDR3 is TGTGCCAGCCGCCGTCCCGGGACTGTTGGCATTCAGTACTTC.

The rearrangement joins TRBV25-1 to TRBJ2-6; D is perhaps TRBD1 (5 bases). The V end was cut by 3 bases, the J end by 1 base, with 13 bases between. The germline V gene encodes CDR1 MGHDK and CDR2 SYGVNS. CDR3 length equals 17 residues. The CDR3 DNA reads as TGTGCCAGCAGTGACCGACAGACACATTCTGGGGCCAACGTCCTGACTTTC. Protein product: CASSDRQTHSGANVLTF.

In regard to this clonotype: Given a much more abundant clone one base away, this may be a read error. CDR3 residues: CASNISGSRGDEQFF. The CDR3 nucleotides read TGTGCCAGCAACATTAGCGGGAGTCGTGGGGATGAGCAGTTCTTC. The V gene is TRBV9, the J gene TRBJ2-1, with TRBD2 matching 9 bases. J gave up 8 bases and V 6 bases, and 12 bases lay outside the gene matches. This CDR3 contains 15 residues. Germline V gives CDR1 SGDLS, CDR2 YYNGEE.

The CDR3 nucleotides read TGTGCCAGCAGTGAAATGGCAATATGGAACGATGAGCAGTTCTTC. This sequence encodes CASSEMAIWNDEQFF. The chain employs TRBV6-1 and TRBJ2-1; D remains unclear. Deletions cut 2 bases from V and 8 bases from J, with 16 bases between. The CDR3 consists of 15 residues. Germline V CDR1 and CDR2: MNHNS, SASEGT.

The chain uses TRBV6-2 or TRBV6-3 and TRBJ2-3; D ambiguous. The CDR3 is made up of 16 amino acids. V lost 2 bases, J lost 0 bases, and 12 bases lay in between. Germline CDR1 reads MNHEY; CDR2 reads SVGEGT. CDR3 sequence (DNA): TGTGCCAGCAGTTACCGACGGGTCTCTAGCACAGATACGCAGTATTTT. Translated, it gives CASSYRRVSSTDTQYF.

The V gene is TRBV20-1, the J gene TRBJ2-5, with D perhaps being TRBD1 or TRBD2 (5 bases each). The germline V gene has CDR1 DFQATT and CDR2 SNEGSKA (reference sequence). The CDR3 runs to 11 residues. With 1 base removed from V and 13 bases from J, the gap between germline ends came to 13 bases. The CDR3 is CSARVPGTLYF. The DNA of the CDR3 is TGCAGTGCTAGAGTCCCAGGGACGCTGTACTTC.

The CDR3 spells CSAREGPWEQYF. The CDR3 coding sequence is TGCAGTGCTAGAGAAGGGCCCTGGGAGCAGTACTTC. This chain uses TRBV20-1 with TRBJ2-7; D gene unclear. CDR3 length equals 12 residues. The germline CDR1 and CDR2 sequences are DFQATT and SNEGSKA (reference sequence). Trimming removed 0 bases at V and 7 bases at J, with 10 bases between.

The rearrangement joins TRBV20-1 to TRBJ2-7; 8 nucleotides agree with TRBD2. Trimming at V came to 6 bases and at J to 2 bases, leaving 15 bases not matched to a gene. CDR1 and CDR2 (germline): DFQATT, SNEGSKA (reference sequence). The CDR3 is 16 residues long. The CDR3 here is CSATGGRGERPYEQYF. The CDR3 bases are TGCAGTGCCACGGGAGGGAGGGGGGAGCGCCCCTACGAGCAGTACTTC.

The CDR3 is CASSRTGTEGGYTF. The CDR3 DNA reads as TGTGCCAGCAGCCGCACCGGGACAGAAGGTGGCTACACCTTC. This sequence joins TRBV6-5 and TRBJ1-2, with TRBD1 matching over 7 bases. Germline CDR1 reads MNHEY; CDR2 reads SVGAGI. This CDR3 is 14 amino acids long. V lost 6 bases and J lost 7; bases outside the gene matches: 11.

The chain links TRBV18 to TRBJ2-2; D remains unclear. Germline-derived CDR1 and CDR2 are KGHSH and LQKENI. Trimming took 3 bases from V and 6 from J, leaving 14 bases between them. This CDR3 region has 15 residues. CDR3 coding DNA: TGTGCCAGCTCACCGAGGCAGGCAGAGGCCGGGGAGCTGTTTTTT. It is translated as CASSPRQAEAGELFF.

This clonotype was detected only a few times. This chain links TRBV7-9 with TRBJ1-2; D unclear. This CDR3 comprises 11 residues. Trimming took 8 bases from V and 3 from J, leaving 7 bases between them. In germline, CDR1 is SEHNR, CDR2 FQNEAQ (reference sequence). DNA for the CDR3: TGTGCCAGCCGTGAGGACTATGGCTACACCTTC. Translation: CASREDYGYTF.

J is TRBJ2-1 and V is TRBV28; perhaps TRBD2 as D (6 bases). V lost 9 bases to trimming and J lost 2 bases, with 20 bases between them. This CDR3 is built from 16 residues. In germline, CDR1 is MDHEN, CDR2 SYDVKM. CDR3 protein: CASSKGDWSTYNEQFF. Written as DNA, the CDR3 is TGTGCCAGTAGTAAAGGGGACTGGAGCACCTACAATGAGCAGTTCTTC.